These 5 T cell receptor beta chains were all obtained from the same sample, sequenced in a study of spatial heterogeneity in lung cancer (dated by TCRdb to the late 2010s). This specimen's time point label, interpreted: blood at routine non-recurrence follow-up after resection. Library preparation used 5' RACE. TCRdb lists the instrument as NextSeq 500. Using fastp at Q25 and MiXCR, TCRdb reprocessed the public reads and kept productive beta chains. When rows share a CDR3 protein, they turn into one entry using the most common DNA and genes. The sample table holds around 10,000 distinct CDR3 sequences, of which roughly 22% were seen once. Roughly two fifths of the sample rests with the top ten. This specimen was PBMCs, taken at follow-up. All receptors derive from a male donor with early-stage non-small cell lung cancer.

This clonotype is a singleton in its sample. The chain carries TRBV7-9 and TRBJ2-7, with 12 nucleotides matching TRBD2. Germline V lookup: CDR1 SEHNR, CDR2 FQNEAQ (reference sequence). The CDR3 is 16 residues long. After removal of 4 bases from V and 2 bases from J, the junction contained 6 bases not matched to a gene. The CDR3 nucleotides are TGTGCCAGCAGCTCAGGACTAGCGGGATATACCTACGAGCAGTACTTC. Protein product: CASSSGLAGYTYEQYF.

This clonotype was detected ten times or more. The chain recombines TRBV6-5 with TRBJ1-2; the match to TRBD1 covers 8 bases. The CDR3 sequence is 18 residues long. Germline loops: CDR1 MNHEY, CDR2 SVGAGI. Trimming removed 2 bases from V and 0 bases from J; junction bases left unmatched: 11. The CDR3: CASSYNPGQDTPNYGYTF. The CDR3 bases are TGTGCCAGCAGTTACAACCCGGGACAGGATACACCTAACTATGGCTACACCTTC.

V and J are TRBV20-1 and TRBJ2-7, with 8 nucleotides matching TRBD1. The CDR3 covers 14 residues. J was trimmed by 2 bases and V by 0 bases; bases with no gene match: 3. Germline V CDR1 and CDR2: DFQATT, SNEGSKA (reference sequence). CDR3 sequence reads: CSAREGTGAYEQYF. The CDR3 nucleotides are TGCAGTGCTAGAGAGGGGACAGGAGCCTACGAGCAGTACTTC.

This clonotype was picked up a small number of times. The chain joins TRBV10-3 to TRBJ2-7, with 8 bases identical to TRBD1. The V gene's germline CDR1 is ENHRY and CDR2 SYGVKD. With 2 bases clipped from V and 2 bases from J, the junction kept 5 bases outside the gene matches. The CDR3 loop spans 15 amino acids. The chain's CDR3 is CAISEGQGGTYEQYF. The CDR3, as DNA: TGTGCCATCAGTGAGGGACAGGGAGGCACCTACGAGCAGTACTTC.

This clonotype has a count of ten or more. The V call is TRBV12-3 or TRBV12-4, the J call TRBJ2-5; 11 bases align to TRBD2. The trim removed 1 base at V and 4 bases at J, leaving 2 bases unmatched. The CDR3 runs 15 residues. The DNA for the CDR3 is TGTGCCAGCAGTTTAGAGGGGACTAGCGGAGAGACCCAGTACTTC. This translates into CASSLEGTSGETQYF.